This is a list of T cell receptor beta chains from one sample in a study of blood T cell repertoires in COVID-19. Using immunoSEQ multiplex PCR, the repertoire was profiled, and TCRdb retains in-frame clones only, with some absent. Of approximately 120,000 clones in the sample, 88% were seen once. The specimen was peripheral blood. The source is a human donor in a cohort sampled during active COVID-19. The CDR3 runs from the conserved cysteine through the conserved F or W. The D gene is left open where the match is weak. The size entry is marked missing in some rows and otherwise reads once, few, many or a size class.

j_call,v_call,d_call,clone_size,cdr3_aa,cdr3_nt
TRBJ2-1,TRBV5-1,.,.,CASSNTDSPYNEQFF,TGCGCCAGCAGCAATACAGACAGTCCTTACAATGAGCAGTTCTTC
TRBJ2-3,TRBV7-9,.,once,CASSYPSTDTQYF,TGTGCCAGCAGCTATCCTAGCACAGATACGCAGTATTTT
TRBJ1-2,TRBV7-9,TRBD1,.,CASSSRRDRVKGGYGYTF,TGTGCCAGCAGCTCTAGACGGGACAGGGTGAAGGGTGGCTATGGCTACACCTTC
TRBJ1-5,TRBV4-1,.,.,CASSLRREQPQHF,TGCGCCAGCAGCCTCCGTCGTGAGCAGCCCCAGCATTTT
TRBJ2-1,TRBV18,.,many,CASSPTSSYNEQFF,TGTGCCAGCTCACCTACGAGCTCCTACAATGAGCAGTTCTTC
TRBJ2-3,TRBV7-9,.,.,CASSWGDTDTQYF,TGTGCCAGCAGCTGGGGGGACACAGATACGCAGTATTTT
TRBJ1-5,TRBV2,.,.,CASKGNMGNQPQHF,TGTGCCAGCAAGGGGAATATGGGCAATCAGCCCCAGCATTTT
TRBJ2-2,TRBV25-1,.,.,CASSDRRVEDTGELFF,TGTGCCAGCAGCGACCGGCGGGTCGAGGACACCGGGGAGCTGTTTTTT
TRBJ2-3,TRBV21-1,.,.,CATLGGLVTDTQYF,TGTGCCACCCTAGGGGGACTAGTCACAGATACGCAGTATTTT
TRBJ2-7,TRBV5-4,TRBD2,.,CASARTSGRAGEQYF,TGTGCCAGCGCCAGGACTAGCGGGAGAGCGGGCGAGCAGTACTTC
TRBJ1-2,TRBV18,TRBD1,.,CASSPVGQGYYGYTF,TGTGCCAGCTCACCTGTTGGACAGGGGTACTATGGCTACACCTTC
TRBJ1-1,TRBV5-1,.,.,CASTPGGLSTEAFF,TGCGCCAGCACCCCGGGGGGGTTATCCACAGAAGCTTTCTTT
TRBJ2-5,TRBV2,.,.,CASSEETDETETQYF,TGTGCCAGCAGTGAAGAGACAGACGAAACGGAGACCCAGTACTTC
TRBJ2-7,TRBV11-2,.,.,CASSHRDKIYEQYF,TGTGCCAGCAGCCACCGGGACAAAATATACGAGCAGTACTTC
TRBJ2-3,TRBV6-1,.,.,CASSEAAAVGGTDTQYF,TGTGCCAGCAGTGAAGCAGCAGCGGTTGGGGGCACAGATACGCAGTATTTT
TRBJ2-1,TRBV10-3,.,once,CAISDSGLLQSNEQFF,TGTGCCATCAGCGATTCTGGGCTTCTACAATCCAATGAGCAGTTCTTC
TRBJ2-3,TRBV24-1,.,.,CATSGPQGDTQYF,TGTGCCACCAGTGGACCACAGGGAGATACGCAGTATTTT
TRBJ2-1,TRBV5-5,.,.,CASVLAPYNEQFF,TGTGCCAGCGTGCTGGCACCCTACAATGAGCAGTTCTTC
TRBJ1-1,TRBV1,.,.,CTAPRQPEHTEAFF,TGCACCGCCCCCCGACAGCCCGAACACACTGAAGCTTTCTTT
TRBJ2-5,TRBV11-2,TRBD1,.,CASSLAGTGWGETQYF,TGTGCCAGCAGCTTGGCGGGGACAGGGTGGGGAGAGACCCAGTACTTC
TRBJ1-1,TRBV27,TRBD1,.,CASNGQGGLNTEAFF,TGTGCCAGCAACGGCCAGGGGGGACTGAACACTGAAGCTTTCTTT
TRBJ2-7,TRBV27,.,.,CASSSAYEQYF,TGTGCCAGCAGTTCTGCCTACGAGCAGTACTTC
TRBJ2-7,TRBV5-1,.,.,CASSATGTDYWFSYEQYF,TGCGCCAGCAGCGCAACCGGGACGGACTATTGGTTCTCCTACGAGCAGTACTTC
TRBJ1-4,TRBV2,.,.,CASSGQTNEKLFF,TGTGCCAGCAGCGGACAAACTAATGAAAAACTGTTTTTT
TRBJ1-2,TRBV5-6,.,.,CASSLGEAGGVYTF,TGTGCCAGCAGCTTGGGGGAAGCGGGTGGTGTCTACACCTTC
TRBJ2-5,TRBV6-1,TRBD1,once,CASSEGTGLETQYF,TGTGCCAGCAGTGAAGGGACAGGGTTGGAGACCCAGTACTTC
TRBJ1-5,TRBV4-2,TRBD1,many,CASSQTPGQGGQPQHF,TGTGCCAGCAGCCAAACACCGGGACAGGGAGGACAGCCCCAGCATTTT
TRBJ2-5,TRBV3-1/TRBV3-2,.,once,CASSQVTHQETQYF,TGTGCCAGCAGCCAAGTAACACATCAAGAGACCCAGTACTTC
TRBJ2-7,TRBV11-2,TRBD1,.,CASSSPGQGKVGAYEQYF,TGTGCCAGCAGCTCCCCGGGACAGGGGAAGGTGGGAGCCTACGAGCAGTACTTC
TRBJ1-3,TRBV6-5,.,.,CASSYSRMSSGNTIYF,TGTGCCAGCAGTTACTCGAGGATGAGCTCTGGAAACACCATATATTTT
TRBJ1-1,TRBV10-3,.,.,CATNQGYTEAFF,TGTGCCACGAATCAGGGGTACACTGAAGCTTTCTTT
TRBJ2-2,TRBV27,.,.,CASGEGVNTGELFF,TGTGCCAGCGGAGAAGGGGTCAACACCGGGGAGCTGTTTTTT
TRBJ1-3,TRBV3-1/TRBV3-2,TRBD1,.,CASSPTGVGNTIYF,TGTGCCAGCAGCCCTACAGGGGTTGGAAACACCATATATTTT
TRBJ2-1,TRBV19,.,.,CASSITPANEQFF,TGTGCCAGTAGCATCACACCCGCCAATGAGCAGTTCTTC
TRBJ2-3,TRBV27,TRBD2,.,CASSLSGTSGSFTDTQYF,TGTGCCAGCAGTTTATCGGGGACTAGCGGATCTTTCACAGATACGCAGTATTTT
TRBJ1-2,TRBV9,TRBD1,.,CASSLTGSEGYTF,TGTGCCAGCAGTCTGACAGGGTCGGAAGGCTACACCTTC
TRBJ2-7,TRBV6-5,.,few,CASSYSLYPKTVQYF,TGTGCCAGCAGTTACTCTCTCTATCCTAAAACCGTGCAGTACTTC
TRBJ1-3,TRBV6-1,.,.,CASSEVIPSGNTIYF,TGTGCCAGCAGTGAAGTTATTCCCTCTGGAAACACCATATATTTT
TRBJ2-1,TRBV7-6,.,.,CASSLGSREQFF,TGTGCCAGCAGCTTAGGGAGTCGTGAGCAGTTCTTC
TRBJ1-3,TRBV5-6,.,few,CASSKSGTGILSGNTIYF,TGTGCCAGCAGTAAAAGTGGAACAGGTATTCTCTCTGGAAACACCATATATTTT
TRBJ1-5,TRBV7-9,.,.,CASSLGQWPQHF,TGTGCCAGCAGCTTAGGTCAGTGGCCCCAGCATTTT
TRBJ1-4,TRBV6-1,.,.,CASSDIRRTNNEKLFF,TGTGCCAGCAGTGACATTCGGAGGACTAATAATGAAAAACTGTTTTTT
TRBJ1-2,TRBV7-9,TRBD1,once,CASRLTAGGYDYGYTF,TGTGCCAGCAGGCTCACAGCAGGGGGCTATGACTATGGCTACACCTTC
TRBJ1-1,TRBV25-1,.,.,CASSELGTLQRAEAFF,TGTGCCAGCAGTGAATTAGGGACACTCCAAAGGGCTGAAGCTTTCTTT
TRBJ1-2,TRBV5-1,.,.,CASSHEGVSYGYTF,TGCGCCAGCAGCCATGAGGGGGTCTCCTATGGCTACACCTTC
TRBJ1-2,TRBV5-1,TRBD1,.,CASSMEGQGFGGDGYTF,TGCGCCAGCAGCATGGAGGGACAGGGATTTGGGGGAGATGGCTACACCTTC
TRBJ2-6,TRBV19,.,.,CASSIWGSSSGANVLTF,TGTGCCAGTAGTATTTGGGGCTCCAGCTCTGGGGCCAACGTCCTGACTTTC
TRBJ2-7,TRBV4-2,.,once,CASSPRGAYEQYF,TGTGCCAGCAGCCCCCGGGGGGCGTACGAGCAGTACTTC
TRBJ2-7,TRBV7-8,TRBD2,.,CASSLGKRGYEQYF,TGTGCCAGCAGCTTAGGGAAGCGGGGGTACGAGCAGTACTTC
TRBJ2-7,TRBV19,.,few,CASSAAEGPYEQYF,TGTGCCAGTAGTGCCGCCGAGGGCCCCTACGAGCAGTACTTC
TRBJ2-2,TRBV19,.,.,CASRGDANTGELFF,TGTGCCAGTAGAGGAGACGCTAACACCGGGGAGCTGTTTTTT
TRBJ2-1,TRBV7-9,.,.,CASSPEDSGAYNEQFF,TGTGCCAGCAGCCCCGAGGACTCGGGTGCCTACAATGAGCAGTTCTTC
TRBJ2-5,TRBV2,TRBD2,.,CASSEWGGGVETQYF,TGTGCCAGCAGTGAATGGGGCGGGGGGGTAGAGACCCAGTACTTC
TRBJ2-1,TRBV19,.,once,CASTYGGLALDEQFF,TGTGCCAGTACCTACGGGGGACTGGCGCTAGATGAGCAGTTCTTC
TRBJ1-2,TRBV7-2,.,.,CASSLGGGNYGYTF,TGTGCCAGCAGCTTAGGGGGAGGAAACTATGGCTACACCTTC
TRBJ2-3,TRBV3-1/TRBV3-2,TRBD1,.,CASSQVARDRGTTDTQYF,TGTGCCAGCAGCCAAGTTGCCCGGGACAGGGGAACGACAGATACGCAGTATTTT
TRBJ2-6,TRBV7-2,.,.,CASSSLSGANVLTF,TGTGCCAGCAGCTCCCTGTCTGGGGCCAACGTCCTGACTTTC
TRBJ1-3,TRBV7-9,.,.,CASSLARGSSGNTIYF,TGTGCCAGCAGCTTAGCGAGAGGGAGCTCTGGAAACACCATATATTTT
TRBJ2-5,TRBV2,TRBD2,.,CASSGEAGGLKTQYF,TGTGCCAGCAGTGGAGAAGCGGGGGGCCTGAAGACCCAGTACTTC